Sequencing of this T cell receptor (beta chain) was carried out in a study of T-cell memory formation after mild COVID-19. Study-level background: TCR clusters showed largely donor specificity.

Turning to this clonotype: Its antigen is not identified.

TCR alpha and TCR beta cDNA libraries with sample barcodes and UMIs came from 5'RACE using constant-segment primers. TCRdb re-called the 5' RACE reads with MiXCR, one entry per CDR3 protein. The repertoire holds under 300,000 distinct CDR3 sequences, with 8.2% as singletons. Findings and caveats of the study: Mostly located in CM and EM were contracting CD4+ clones, with contracting CD8+ clones located in EMRA.

The CDR3 has 14 amino acids. Germline values: CDR1 MNHNS, CDR2 SASEGT. J gave up 3 bases and V 11 bases, and 8 bases lay outside the gene matches. The clonotype comes from a man aged 18 to 29 who had mild COVID-19 (a few samples of this study predate the infection). Cell type and time point are not known. The gene calls are TRBV6-1 and TRBJ2-3; 10 bases map to TRBD1. Sequences were obtained from PBMCs or a T cell subset sorted from them (not recorded which). In nucleotides, the CDR3 is TGTGCCGGATCCCGGGACAGGGGAACAGATACGCAGTATTTT. Translated: CAGSRDRGTDTQYF.